The T cell receptor (beta chain) described here comes from a study of blood T cell repertoires in COVID-19. Using immunoSEQ multiplex PCR, the repertoire was profiled, and TCRdb retains in-frame clones only, with some absent. The sample carries 350,000 to 500,000 clones, 88% recorded once. This CDR3 has 18 residues. Looked up from germline, CDR1 is SGHNT and CDR2 is YYREEE (reference sequence). J gave up 3 bases and V 4 bases, and 16 bases lay outside the gene matches. Sequenced material: PBMCs or T cells enriched from blood (not recorded which). The rearrangement uses TRBV5-4 and TRBJ1-2; 9 nucleotides agree with TRBD1. This sequence was found in a woman aged 18 to 35 who had been exposed to COVID-19. CDR3 residues: CASSKPGTGPRSDYGYTF. The CDR3, as DNA: TGTGCCAGCAGCAAACCCGGGACAGGGCCTCGGTCGGACTATGGCTACACCTTC.